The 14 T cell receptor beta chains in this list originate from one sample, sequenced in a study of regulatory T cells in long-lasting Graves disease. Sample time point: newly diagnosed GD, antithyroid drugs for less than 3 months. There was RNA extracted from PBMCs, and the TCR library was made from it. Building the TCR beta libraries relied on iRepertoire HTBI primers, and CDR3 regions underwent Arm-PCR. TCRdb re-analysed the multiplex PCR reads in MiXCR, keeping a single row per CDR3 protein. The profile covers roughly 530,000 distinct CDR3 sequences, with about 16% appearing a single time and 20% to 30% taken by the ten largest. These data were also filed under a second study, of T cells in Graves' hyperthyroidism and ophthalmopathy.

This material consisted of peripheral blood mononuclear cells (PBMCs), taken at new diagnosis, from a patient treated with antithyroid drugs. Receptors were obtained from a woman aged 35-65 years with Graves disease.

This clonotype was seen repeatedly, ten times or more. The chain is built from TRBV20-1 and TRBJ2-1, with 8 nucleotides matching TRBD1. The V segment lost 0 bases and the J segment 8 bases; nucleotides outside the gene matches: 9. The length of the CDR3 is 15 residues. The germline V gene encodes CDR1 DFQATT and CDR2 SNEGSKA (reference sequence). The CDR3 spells CSARETGGSVDEQFF. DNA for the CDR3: TGCAGTGCTAGAGAAACAGGGGGTTCTGTGGATGAGCAGTTCTTC.

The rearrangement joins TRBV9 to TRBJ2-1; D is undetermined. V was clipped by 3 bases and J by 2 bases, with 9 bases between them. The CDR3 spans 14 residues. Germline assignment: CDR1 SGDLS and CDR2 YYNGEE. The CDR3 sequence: CASSGSTTYNEQFF. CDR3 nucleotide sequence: TGTGCCAGCAGCGGCAGTACAACCTACAATGAGCAGTTCTTC.

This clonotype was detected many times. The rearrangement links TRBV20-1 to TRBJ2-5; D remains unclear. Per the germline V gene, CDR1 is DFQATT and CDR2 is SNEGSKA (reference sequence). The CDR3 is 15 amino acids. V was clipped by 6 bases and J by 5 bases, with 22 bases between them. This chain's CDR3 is CSAHTDGPIGETQYF. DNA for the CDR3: TGCAGTGCCCATACGGACGGACCAATTGGGGAGACCCAGTACTTC.

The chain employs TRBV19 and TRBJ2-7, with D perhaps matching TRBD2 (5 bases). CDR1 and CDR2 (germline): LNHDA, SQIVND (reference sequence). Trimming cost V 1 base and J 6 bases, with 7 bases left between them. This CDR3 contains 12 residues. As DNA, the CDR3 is TGTGCCAGTAGTATAGTCGAGGGCGAGCAGTACTTC. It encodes CASSIVEGEQYF.

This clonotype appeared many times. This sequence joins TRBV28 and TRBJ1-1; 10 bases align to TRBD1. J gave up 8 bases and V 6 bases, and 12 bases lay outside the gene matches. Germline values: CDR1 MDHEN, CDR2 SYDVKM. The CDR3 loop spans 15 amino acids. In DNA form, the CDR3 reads TGTGCCAGCAGCCCGTCCCGGGACAGGGGCAACGAAGCTTTCTTT. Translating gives CASSPSRDRGNEAFF.

The CDR3 region has the DNA TGTGCCAGCAGCCCAGGGACAGGGTGGTTTTCCACCTTC. Translation gives CASSPGTGWFSTF. V and J are TRBV7-6 and TRBJ1-2, with TRBD1 identical over 9 bases. Germline CDR1 reads SGHVS; CDR2 reads FNYEAQ. This CDR3 has 13 residues. The trim removed 5 bases at V and 13 bases at J, leaving 11 bases unmatched.

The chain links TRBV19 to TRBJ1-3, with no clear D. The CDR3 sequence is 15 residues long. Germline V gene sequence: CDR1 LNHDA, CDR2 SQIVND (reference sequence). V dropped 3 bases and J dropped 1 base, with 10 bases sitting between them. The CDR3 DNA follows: TGTGCCAGTAGTATCCAATTCTCGTCTGGAAACACCATATATTTT. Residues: CASSIQFSSGNTIYF.

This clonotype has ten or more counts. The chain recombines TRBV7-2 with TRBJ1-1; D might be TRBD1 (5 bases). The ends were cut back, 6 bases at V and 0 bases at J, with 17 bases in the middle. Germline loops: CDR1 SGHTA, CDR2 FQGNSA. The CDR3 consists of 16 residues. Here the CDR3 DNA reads TGTGCCAGCAGTGTAGGCCCGGGACGAATGAACACTGAAGCTTTCTTT. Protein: CASSVGPGRMNTEAFF.

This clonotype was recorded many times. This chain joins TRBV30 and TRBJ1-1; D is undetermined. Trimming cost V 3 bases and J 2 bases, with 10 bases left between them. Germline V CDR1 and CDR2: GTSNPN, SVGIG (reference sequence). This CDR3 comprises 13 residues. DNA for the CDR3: TGTGCCTGGAGGTCACAGTCTAACACTGAAGCTTTCTTT. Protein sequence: CAWRSQSNTEAFF.

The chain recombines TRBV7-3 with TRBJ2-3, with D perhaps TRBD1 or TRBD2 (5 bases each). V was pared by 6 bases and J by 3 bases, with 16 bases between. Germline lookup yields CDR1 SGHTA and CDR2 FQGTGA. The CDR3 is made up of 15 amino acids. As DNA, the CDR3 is TGTGCCAGCAGTCATGACAGTGGCGGGACAGATACGCAGTATTTT. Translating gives CASSHDSGGTDTQYF.

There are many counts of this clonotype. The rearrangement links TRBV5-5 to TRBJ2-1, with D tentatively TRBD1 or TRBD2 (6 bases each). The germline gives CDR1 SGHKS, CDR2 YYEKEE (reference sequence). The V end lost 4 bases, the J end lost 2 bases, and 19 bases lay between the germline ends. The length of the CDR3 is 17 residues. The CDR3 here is CASSGGAVGGPYNEQFF. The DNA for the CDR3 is TGTGCCAGCAGCGGCGGGGCCGTCGGGGGCCCCTACAATGAGCAGTTCTTC.

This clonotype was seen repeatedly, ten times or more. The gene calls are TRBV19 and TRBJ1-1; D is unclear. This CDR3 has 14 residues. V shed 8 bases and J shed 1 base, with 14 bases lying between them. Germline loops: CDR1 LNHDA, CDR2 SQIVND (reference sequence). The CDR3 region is CASRPVNRNTEAFF. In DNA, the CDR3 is TGTGCCAGTCGACCCGTCAACAGGAACACTGAAGCTTTCTTT.

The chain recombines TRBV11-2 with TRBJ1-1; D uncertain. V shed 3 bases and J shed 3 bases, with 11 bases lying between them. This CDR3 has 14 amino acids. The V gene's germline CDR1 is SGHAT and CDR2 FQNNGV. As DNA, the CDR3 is TGTGCCAGCAGCTTGTACCAGGTAGACACTGAAGCTTTCTTT. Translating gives CASSLYQVDTEAFF.

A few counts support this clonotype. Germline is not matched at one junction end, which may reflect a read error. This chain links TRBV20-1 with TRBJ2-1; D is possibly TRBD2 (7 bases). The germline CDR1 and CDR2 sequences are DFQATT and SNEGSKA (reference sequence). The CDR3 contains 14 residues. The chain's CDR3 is CSARGGGPNNEQFF. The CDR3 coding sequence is TGCAGTGCCAGAGGGGGGGGCCCAAACAATGAGCAGTTCTTC.